The 9 T cell receptor beta chains below come from one sample, sequenced in a study of T cells after yellow fever vaccination. Each CDR3 protein is one row after TCRdb ran MiXCR on the 5' RACE reads. The sample gives under 550,000 distinct CDR3 sequences, about a fifth of which show up once; roughly a sixth is in the top ten. Sample: PBMCs, taken 20 to 25 days after the first yellow fever vaccination. These receptor sequences come from a man in his late teens or twenties who received the YFV17D yellow fever vaccine.

This clonotype was found a few times. This chain joins TRBV7-3 and TRBJ2-2; TRBD1 might be the D (6 bases). The CDR3 is 15 amino acids. Trimming left V 6 bases short and J 1 base short, with 12 bases between. Germline CDR1 is SGHTA and CDR2 is FQGTGA. CDR3 in amino acids: CASRAGDMNTGELFF. The CDR3 DNA reads TGTGCCAGCAGAGCAGGGGACATGAACACCGGGGAGCTGTTTTTT.

This chain uses TRBV7-2 with TRBJ1-6, with 8 bases fitting TRBD1. J was trimmed by 7 bases and V by 1 base; bases with no gene match: 9. The CDR3 extends over 17 amino acids. Germline loops: CDR1 SGHTA, CDR2 FQGNSA. This CDR3 reads CASSLGYRGISNSPLHF. DNA for the CDR3: TGTGCCAGCAGCTTAGGGTACAGGGGGATCTCAAATTCACCCCTCCACTTT.

This clonotype was recorded a few times. The chain has TRBV4-1 and TRBJ2-7; no reliable D call. Germline CDR1 and CDR2: MGHRA and YSYEKL. The CDR3 is 15 amino acids. Trimming cost V 0 bases and J 0 bases, with 9 bases left between them. Here the CDR3 reads CASSQEAGVSYEQYV. For the CDR3, the DNA is TGCGCCAGCAGCCAAGAGGCTGGGGTCTCCTACGAGCAGTACGTC.

This chain links TRBV27 with TRBJ2-5; tentative D call: TRBD1 (5 bases). Trimming took 0 bases from V and 5 from J, leaving 13 bases between them. The V gene's germline CDR1 is MNHEY and CDR2 SMNVEV (reference sequence). The CDR3 sequence is 15 residues long. DNA for the CDR3: TGTGCCAGCAGTTTATCACAAGGGGCCCGGGAGACCCAGTACTTC. Protein: CASSLSQGARETQYF.

This clonotype showed up just a few times. The V call is TRBV4-3, the J call TRBJ2-1; tentative D call: TRBD2 (6 bases). CDR3 length: 16 amino acids. From germline, CDR1 is LGHNA and CDR2 YSLEER. The V and J ends lost 0 bases and 3 bases respectively, with 12 bases between them. The CDR3 DNA is TGCGCCAGCAGCCAAGATCTACGGGGGTTCTACAATGAGCAGTTCTTC. This sequence encodes CASSQDLRGFYNEQFF.

The genes are TRBV20-1 and TRBJ2-2; D possibly uses TRBD1 or TRBD2 (5 bases each). The germline gives CDR1 DFQATT, CDR2 SNEGSKA (reference sequence). Trimming removed 6 bases at V and 1 base at J, with 12 bases between. This CDR3 comprises 14 residues. The CDR3 is CSAGVRGNTGELFF. The CDR3 bases are TGCAGTGCAGGGGTTCGGGGGAACACCGGGGAGCTGTTTTTT.

The gene calls are TRBV12-3 or TRBV12-4 and TRBJ2-3; 10 bases are a match to TRBD1. J lost 2 bases, V lost 5 bases, and 7 bases had no gene match. CDR3 size: 16 residues. CDR3 DNA sequence: TGTGCCAGCAGTCTCCGGACAGGGGGAGCCACAGATACGCAGTATTTT. Encoded protein: CASSLRTGGATDTQYF.

This clonotype has ten or more counts. The chain has TRBV5-1 and TRBJ2-1, with TRBD2 as a possible D gene (5 bases). CDR1 is SGHRS and CDR2 is YFSETQ in the germline V gene. V lost 3 bases and J 7 bases, leaving 14 bases between the germline ends. The CDR3 loop spans 14 amino acids. The CDR3 nucleotides are TGCGCCAGCAGCTCCCGGGGAAGTCTAAATGAGCAGTTCTTC. Residues: CASSSRGSLNEQFF.

With regard to this clonotype: A much larger clone sits a single nucleotide away, making a read error possible. The genes are TRBV20-1 and TRBJ2-1; D could derive from TRBD1 or TRBD2 (5 bases each). There are 13 residues in the CDR3. Germline V gene data show CDR1 as DFQATT and CDR2 as SNEGSKA (reference sequence). CDR3 DNA: TGCAGTGCAGCAGGGAGCTCCTACAATGAGCAGCTCTTC. Its protein product is CSAAGSSYNEQLF.